Following are 31 T cell receptor beta chains from one sample sequenced in a study of long-term antiretroviral therapy in people with HIV. This was the immunoSEQ v3.0 assay at survey level. Assay: immunoSEQ multiplex PCR; the TCRdb copy retains only in-frame clones and omits some. The sample has over 30,000 clones; roughly 87% are singletons. This material consisted of unsorted PBMCs, taken 1 year after starting antiretroviral therapy. The receptor source for this set is a man between 18 and 29 years old with HIV.

This chain connects TRBV6-6 to TRBJ2-3; 11 nucleotides align to TRBD1. V shed 5 bases, J shed 3 bases, and the junction held 7 bases outside the gene matches. Germline loops: CDR1 MNHNY, CDR2 SVGAGI (reference sequence). The CDR3 is 16 residues long. CDR3 sequence (DNA): TGTGCCAGCAGTACCCTGGACAGGGGGCGTACAGATACGCAGTATTTT. Translating it yields CASSTLDRGRTDTQYF.

This chain links TRBV6-1 with TRBJ2-7; D tentatively reads TRBD1 or TRBD2 (5 bases each). V lost 3 bases, J lost 2 bases, and 11 bases lay in between. The CDR3 length is 14 residues. Germline assignment: CDR1 MNHNS and CDR2 SASEGT. The CDR3 protein is CASSERGGPYEQYF. The CDR3 bases are TGTGCCAGCAGTGAGAGGGGCGGCCCCTACGAGCAGTACTTC.

The genes are TRBV7-2 and TRBJ2-2, with 7 bases lining up with TRBD1. V lost 9 bases and J lost 1; bases outside the gene matches: 8. Looked up from germline, CDR1 is SGHTA and CDR2 is FQGNSA. The CDR3 has 15 residues. In DNA form, the CDR3 reads TGTGCCAGAGCTCTAGGGACAGTGAACACCGGGGAGCTGTTTTTT. As protein: CARALGTVNTGELFF.

The V gene is TRBV14, the J gene TRBJ1-2; 7 bases are a match to TRBD1. Germline V gives CDR1 SGHDN, CDR2 FVKESK. The ends lost 6 bases at V and 4 bases at J; junction bases unmatched: 8. The CDR3 extends over 14 amino acids. The CDR3 spells CASRRTGDLYGYTF. CDR3 in DNA: TGTGCCAGCAGGCGGACAGGAGATCTCTATGGCTACACCTTC.

This clone was detected only a few times. The chain employs TRBV28 and TRBJ1-3, with D unclear. The CDR3 spans 13 residues. Trimming took off 8 bases at V and 0 bases at J, with 8 bases between the two ends. Germline V gene lookup returns CDR1 MDHEN and CDR2 SYDVKM. CDR3 nucleotides: TGTGCCAGCGGCTACAGCTCTGGAAACACCATATATTTT. It specifies CASGYSSGNTIYF.

CDR3 sequence reads: CASSLGAANTGELFF. The CDR3 DNA follows: TGTGCCAGCAGCTTAGGGGCGGCAAACACCGGGGAGCTGTTTTTT. The chain employs TRBV7-3 and TRBJ2-2; possible D gene TRBD1, 5 bases. Germline loops: CDR1 SGHTA, CDR2 FQGTGA. The CDR3 sequence is 15 residues long. Trimming removed 2 bases at V and 2 bases at J, with 9 bases between.

This sequence joins TRBV4-1 and TRBJ2-3, with D possibly matching TRBD2 (5 bases). V dropped 4 bases and J dropped 4 bases, with 15 bases sitting between them. CDR1 and CDR2 from the germline V gene are MGHRA and YSYEKL. This CDR3 has 15 residues. The CDR3 nucleotides are TGCGCCAGCAGCCTTGGGGTAAGGCGGGCAGATACGCAGTATTTT. Protein: CASSLGVRRADTQYF.

In this sample, this clone turned up once. V is TRBV9 and J is TRBJ2-3, with 10 nucleotides matching TRBD2. Germline V gives CDR1 SGDLS, CDR2 YYNGEE. Trimming at V came to 4 bases and at J to 4 bases, leaving 15 bases not matched to a gene. This CDR3 comprises 18 residues. As DNA, the CDR3 is TGTGCCAGCAGCCCCCGGTGGAGCGGGAGGGAGAGGGCAGATACGCAGTATTTT. This sequence encodes CASSPRWSGRERADTQYF.

This clone was observed a handful of times. The CDR3 protein is CASSPYVAETQYF. CDR3 coding DNA: TGTGCCAGCAGCCCGTACGTGGCGGAGACCCAGTACTTC. The rearrangement uses TRBV7-7 and TRBJ2-5, with no clear D. The ends were cut back, 5 bases at V and 5 bases at J, with 12 bases in the middle. CDR3 size: 13 residues. The germline V gene encodes CDR1 SSHAT and CDR2 FNYEAQ (reference sequence). Variable domain in full (rest from reference TRBV7-7 and TRBJ2-5): GAGVSQSPRYKVTKRGQDVTLRCDPISSHATLYWYQQALGQGPEFLTYFNYEAQPDKSGLPSDRFSAERPEGSISTLTIQRTEQRDSAMYRCASSPYVAETQYFGPGTRLLVL.

The rearrangement uses TRBV7-8 and TRBJ1-5; 8 bases are a match to TRBD1. The length of the CDR3 is 13 residues. The V segment lost 4 bases and the J segment 8 bases; nucleotides outside the gene matches: 4. Germline CDR1 and CDR2: SGHVS and FQNEAQ. CDR3 residues: CASSSRGLEPQHF. CDR3 sequence (DNA): TGTGCCAGCAGCTCCAGGGGGCTGGAGCCCCAGCATTTT.

This clone is a singleton in its sample. The rearrangement links TRBV13 to TRBJ2-7; TRBD1 matches 8 bases. The germline V gene encodes CDR1 PRHDT and CDR2 FYEKMQ (reference sequence). The CDR3 has 15 residues. The V gene end was trimmed by 0 bases and the J gene end by 4 bases; junction bases not matched to a gene: 5. The CDR3 loop reads CASSLGAGGVYEQYF. The CDR3 DNA reads TGTGCCAGCAGCTTAGGGGCAGGGGGCGTGTACGAGCAGTACTTC. Together with reference TRBV13 and TRBJ2-7, the CDR3 gives the full variable domain: AAGVIQSPRHLIKEKRETATLKCYPIPRHDTVYWYQQGPGQDPQFLISFYEKMQSDKGSIPDRFSAQQFSDYHSELNMSSLELGDSALYFCASSLGAGGVYEQYFGPGTRLTVT.

The chain couples TRBV9 to TRBJ2-4; 8 bases align to TRBD2. This CDR3 spans 15 amino acids. Germline V gene data show CDR1 as SGDLS and CDR2 as YYNGEE. V trimming: 0 bases; J trimming: 4 bases; junction bases outside the gene matches: 3. In DNA form, the CDR3 reads TGTGCCAGCAGCGTAGATAGCGGGGCTAAAAACATTCAGTACTTC. Residues: CASSVDSGAKNIQYF.

This chain links TRBV18 with TRBJ2-7; the D is unclear. Germline V gene sequence: CDR1 KGHSH, CDR2 LQKENI. CDR3 length equals 12 residues. V lost 8 bases and J lost 3, with 11 bases in between. The CDR3 is CASAGLHYEQYF. DNA of the CDR3: TGTGCCAGCGCAGGCCTTCACTACGAGCAGTACTTC. Drawing the rest from reference TRBV18 and TRBJ2-7, the complete variable domain is NAGVMQNPRHLVRRRGQEARLRCSPMKGHSHVYWYRQLPEEGLKFMVYLQKENIIDESGMPKERFSAEFPKEGPSILRIQQVVRGDSAAYFCASAGLHYEQYFGPGTRLTVT.

The chain recombines TRBV10-1 with TRBJ1-1, with D possibly TRBD1 on 6 matching bases. V lost 0 bases, J lost 0 bases, and 23 bases lay in between. This CDR3 is 20 amino acids long. Germline lookup yields CDR1 WNHNN and CDR2 SYGVQD (reference sequence). CDR3 in amino acids: CASSESKNWDTLRMNTEAFF. The CDR3 coding sequence is TGCGCCAGCAGTGAGTCGAAGAATTGGGACACCCTCAGGATGAACACTGAAGCTTTCTTT.

The chain uses TRBV28 and TRBJ2-1; the match to TRBD2 covers 7 bases. This CDR3 comprises 14 residues. J gave up 10 bases and V 4 bases, and 10 bases lay outside the gene matches. Looked up from germline, CDR1 is MDHEN and CDR2 is SYDVKM. For the CDR3, the DNA is TGTGCCAGCAGTTCCAGGACTAGGGTTTGGGAGCAGTTCTTC. Its translation is CASSSRTRVWEQFF.

V and J are TRBV5-1 and TRBJ1-2, with TRBD1 identical over 8 bases. Losses at the gene ends were 1 base for V and 2 bases for J; bases not matched to a gene: 7. Germline CDR1 is SGHRS and CDR2 is YFSETQ. The CDR3 is 16 amino acids. CDR3 sequence: CASSLLGQGGNYGYTF. The CDR3 DNA follows: TGCGCCAGCAGCTTGCTCGGACAGGGAGGGAACTATGGCTACACCTTC.

The rearrangement joins TRBV5-6 to TRBJ2-2; possibly TRBD2 for D (5 bases). The CDR3 has 17 residues. Germline V gives CDR1 SGHDT, CDR2 YYEEEE. V was pared by 2 bases and J by 0 bases, with 14 bases between. The CDR3 coding sequence is TGTGCCAGCAGCTTCCCTCGGACTTCTGCGAACACCGGGGAGCTGTTTTTT. The encoded protein is CASSFPRTSANTGELFF.

The chain links TRBV6-6 to TRBJ2-3, with TRBD2 as a possible D gene (5 bases). From germline, CDR1 is MNHNY and CDR2 SVGAGI (reference sequence). The CDR3 contains 15 residues. Trimming shortened V by 7 bases and J by 0 bases, and 14 bases separated the two germline ends. CDR3 nucleotide sequence: TGTGCCAGCACGCATCCTAGCAGTAGCACAGATACGCAGTATTTT. Translating it yields CASTHPSSSTDTQYF.

The rearrangement joins TRBV19 to TRBJ1-1; a possible D gene is TRBD1 (6 bases). The CDR3 consists of 14 residues. Germline V lookup: CDR1 LNHDA, CDR2 SQIVND (reference sequence). V was pared by 5 bases and J by 5 bases, with 15 bases between. CDR3 DNA sequence: TGTGCCAGTAGTCGGGGGCGCGGGGAAACTGAAGCTTTCTTT. It specifies CASSRGRGETEAFF.

This clone has a single count. V gene TRBV5-5 combines with J gene TRBJ2-1; 8 nucleotides line up with TRBD1. CDR1 SGHKS and CDR2 YYEKEE come from the germline V gene (reference sequence). The CDR3 sequence is 16 residues long. The trim removed 4 bases at V and 4 bases at J, leaving 10 bases unmatched. CDR3 in DNA: TGTGCCAGCAGCGCCTGGACAGGGATTGGGTACAATGAGCAGTTCTTC. Translation gives CASSAWTGIGYNEQFF.

The V and J genes are TRBV12-5 and TRBJ2-5, with D possibly TRBD1 on 6 matching bases. This CDR3 comprises 12 residues. CDR1 and CDR2 from the germline V gene are LGHNT and FRNRAP. The ends were cut back, 5 bases at V and 5 bases at J, with 9 bases in the middle. CDR3 DNA sequence: TGTGCTAGTGGTACAGGGTTGGAGACCCAGTACTTC. It translates to CASGTGLETQYF.

The genes are TRBV11-1 and TRBJ2-7; the match to TRBD2 covers 7 bases. Unmatched junction bases numbered 5, after V lost 0 bases and J lost 0 bases. Germline lookup yields CDR1 SGHAT and CDR2 FQDESV (reference sequence). CDR3 length equals 16 residues. As DNA, the CDR3 is TGTGCCAGCAGCTTAGCCCGGACGGGGGGCTCCTACGAGCAGTACTTC. Translating gives CASSLARTGGSYEQYF.

The J gene is TRBJ2-7, the V gene TRBV6-5; 10 positions match TRBD1. With 4 bases clipped from V and 4 bases from J, the junction kept 10 bases outside the gene matches. The germline V gene has CDR1 MNHEY and CDR2 SVGAGI. This CDR3 spans 16 amino acids. The CDR3 here is CASSSVEGQGIYEQYF. For the CDR3, the DNA is TGTGCCAGCAGTTCCGTAGAGGGACAGGGGATATACGAGCAGTACTTC.

This clone appeared once. V and J are TRBV15 and TRBJ1-4; D unresolved. With 1 base removed from V and 10 bases from J, the gap between germline ends came to 16 bases. Germline loops: CDR1 LNHNV, CDR2 YYDKDF (reference sequence). The CDR3 length is 15 residues. The CDR3 DNA sequence: TGTGCCACCAGCAGAGCTGGGGATTTCCTCGGAAAACTGTTTTTT. Amino acids: CATSRAGDFLGKLFF.

This chain connects TRBV5-6 to TRBJ2-2; D is possibly TRBD1 (6 bases). This CDR3 region has 13 residues. The ends were cut back, 2 bases at V and 5 bases at J, with 7 bases in the middle. Germline lookup yields CDR1 SGHDT and CDR2 YYEEEE. The CDR3 loop reads CASSLTGTGELFF. The CDR3 bases are TGTGCCAGCAGCTTAACAGGGACCGGGGAGCTGTTTTTT. Filled out from reference TRBV5-6 and TRBJ2-2, the complete variable domain reads DAGVTQSPTHLIKTRGQQVTLRCSPKSGHDTVSWYQQALGQGPQFIFQYYEEEERQRGNFPDRFSGHQFPNYSSELNVNALLLGDSALYLCASSLTGTGELFFGEGSRLTVL.

This clone was observed a few times. The gene calls are TRBV15 and TRBJ1-1, with 8 bases matching TRBD1. CDR1 is LNHNV and CDR2 is YYDKDF in the germline V gene (reference sequence). V dropped 1 base and J dropped 1; count of bases not matched to a gene: 8. The CDR3 has 17 residues. For the CDR3, the DNA is TGTGCCACCAGCAGAGGGTCCCGGACAGGGAGGAACACTGAAGCTTTCTTT. Protein: CATSRGSRTGRNTEAFF.

This chain connects TRBV6-1 to TRBJ2-7, with TRBD2 matching 12 bases. The length of the CDR3 is 14 residues. Germline V lookup: CDR1 MNHNS, CDR2 SASEGT. The trim removed 4 bases at V and 7 bases at J, leaving 5 bases unmatched. The CDR3 loop reads CASSGLAGGTEQYF. As DNA, the CDR3 is TGTGCCAGCAGTGGGCTAGCGGGGGGGACAGAGCAGTACTTC.

The chain recombines TRBV28 with TRBJ2-2; TRBD1 is a possible D gene (6 bases). This CDR3 spans 15 amino acids. Germline V lookup: CDR1 MDHEN, CDR2 SYDVKM. Trimming took 6 bases from V and 5 from J, leaving 16 bases between them. DNA for the CDR3: TGTGCCAGCAGCCTGACAGGAGGAAGAACCGGGGAGCTGTTTTTT. Protein sequence: CASSLTGGRTGELFF.

The chain couples TRBV29-1 to TRBJ1-2; the D gene is possibly TRBD1 (5 bases). The CDR3 covers 11 residues. With 7 bases removed from V and 8 bases from J, the gap between germline ends came to 14 bases. Per germline, CDR1 SQVTM and CDR2 ANQGSEA. The CDR3 bases are TGCAGCGGGGGCGGGACTCGGGGCTACACCTTC. Translation: CSGGGTRGYTF.

This rearrangement joins TRBV5-6 to TRBJ1-2; possible D gene TRBD1, 5 bases. This CDR3 is built from 13 residues. Trimming shortened V by 4 bases and J by 6 bases, and 13 bases separated the two germline ends. The V gene's germline CDR1 is SGHDT and CDR2 YYEEEE. CDR3 nucleotides: TGTGCCAGCAGCCCCGGGACCTCCGATGGCTACACCTTC. This translates into CASSPGTSDGYTF. Combining the CDR3 with reference TRBV5-6 and TRBJ1-2 gives the whole variable domain DAGVTQSPTHLIKTRGQQVTLRCSPKSGHDTVSWYQQALGQGPQFIFQYYEEEERQRGNFPDRFSGHQFPNYSSELNVNALLLGDSALYLCASSPGTSDGYTFGSGTRLTVV.

This clone appeared a few times. The sample contains more than one DNA sequence encoding this CDR3. The J gene is TRBJ2-7, the V gene TRBV12-5; no firm D call. Between the trimmed V and J ends, which lost 3 bases and 2 bases, there was a span of 2 bases. Germline V CDR1 and CDR2: LGHNT, FRNRAP. This CDR3 region has 11 residues. For the CDR3, the DNA is TGTGCTAGTGGTTTCGCCTACGAGCAGTACTTC. The encoded protein is CASGFAYEQYF.